The next 15 T cell receptor beta chains were all read from a single sample in a study of cytomegalovirus exposure and HLA in healthy donors. PCR primers comprised 60 Vbeta and 13 Jbeta primers. Produced via immunoSEQ multiplex PCR; TCRdb's table is partial and in-frame only. In the table there are approximately 160,000 clones, 60% to 80% of which are singletons. The sequenced material came from PBMCs. The origin of the receptors is a woman in her forties in good health and CMV-seropositive.

The chain is built from TRBV7-9 and TRBJ2-1; 15 bases fit TRBD2. There are 16 residues in the CDR3. CDR1 is SEHNR, CDR2 FQNEAQ, per germline (reference sequence). V lost 4 bases, J lost 2 bases, and 0 bases stayed unmatched. CDR3 sequence reads: CASSWTSGGAYNEQFF. DNA for the CDR3: TGTGCCAGCAGCTGGACTAGCGGGGGGGCCTACAATGAGCAGTTCTTC.

The V call is TRBV6-5, the J call TRBJ2-3; 12 bases align to TRBD1. V lost 0 bases and J lost 2; bases outside the gene matches: 0. The CDR3 totals 16 residues. Looked up from germline, CDR1 is MNHEY and CDR2 is SVGAGI. The chain's CDR3 is CASSYSGQGATDTQYF. The CDR3 DNA reads as TGTGCCAGCAGTTACTCGGGACAGGGGGCCACAGATACGCAGTATTTT.

This chain links TRBV6-6 with TRBJ1-1; D might be TRBD1 (6 bases). Germline V lookup: CDR1 MNHNY, CDR2 SVGAGI (reference sequence). This CDR3 region has 16 residues. Trimming shortened V by 3 bases and J by 5 bases, and 19 bases separated the two germline ends. The CDR3 nucleotides read TGTGCCAGCAGTTATGGGGTCCTAAAGGGGGGGACTGAAGCTTTCTTT. This translates into CASSYGVLKGGTEAFF.

The rearrangement joins TRBV11-3 to TRBJ1-1; D is unclear. V lost 1 base, J lost 0 bases, and 9 bases lay in between. Germline V gene sequence: CDR1 SGHNT, CDR2 YENEEA. The length of the CDR3 is 15 residues. The CDR3: CASSLGGMMNTEAFF. DNA of the CDR3: TGTGCCAGCAGCTTAGGAGGGATGATGAACACTGAAGCTTTCTTT.

The V call is TRBV6-5, the J call TRBJ2-7; a weak D match, TRBD1 (5 bases). Trimming removed 0 bases at V and 0 bases at J, with 9 bases between. The CDR3 contains 15 residues. CDR1 MNHEY and CDR2 SVGAGI come from the germline V gene. The CDR3 reads CASSYSGRDSYEQYF. CDR3 DNA sequence: TGTGCCAGCAGTTACTCCGGCAGGGACTCCTACGAGCAGTACTTC.

This clone appeared a few times. V and J are TRBV28 and TRBJ2-3; D possibly corresponds to TRBD1 (5 bases). V was trimmed by 6 bases and J by 3 bases, leaving 19 bases between them. This CDR3 contains 16 residues. The germline CDR1 and CDR2 sequences are MDHEN and SYDVKM. CDR3 loop: CASSLNIGSGTDTQYF. For the CDR3, the DNA is TGTGCCAGCAGCCTAAACATAGGGTCAGGGACAGATACGCAGTATTTT.

This chain uses TRBV19 with TRBJ2-2, with D unclear. The V gene's germline CDR1 is LNHDA and CDR2 SQIVND (reference sequence). The CDR3 has 15 amino acids. V was trimmed by 6 bases and J by 2 bases, leaving 13 bases between them. The DNA of the CDR3 is TGTGCCAGTAGAGCCGACTTTACCAACACCGGGGAGCTGTTTTTT. This sequence encodes CASRADFTNTGELFF.

The genes are TRBV7-6 and TRBJ2-2; no clear D gene. The CDR3 covers 13 residues. Germline-derived CDR1 and CDR2 are SGHVS and FNYEAQ. The V end was cut by 7 bases, the J end by 5 bases, with 11 bases between. CDR3 region: CASTTARTGELFF. The CDR3 coding sequence is TGTGCCAGCACTACAGCAAGAACCGGGGAGCTGTTTTTT.

This clone showed up just a few times. The chain links TRBV7-2 to TRBJ2-7; D is perhaps TRBD2 (7 bases). The V end was cut by 1 base, the J end by 0 bases, with 13 bases between. Per germline, CDR1 SGHTA and CDR2 FQGNSA. The CDR3 is made up of 16 amino acids. CDR3: CASSLGRGGLSYEQYF. DNA for the CDR3: TGTGCCAGCAGCTTAGGGAGGGGGGGGCTCTCCTACGAGCAGTACTTC.

Only a few counts were recorded for this clone. V usage is TRBV6-1 and J usage is TRBJ1-6; no clear D. Germline-derived CDR1 and CDR2 are MNHNS and SASEGT. The CDR3 has 12 amino acids. Trimming shortened V by 6 bases and J by 7 bases, and 7 bases separated the two germline ends. The CDR3 DNA follows: TGTGCCAGCAGGTGGCTGAATTCACCCCTCCACTTT. It yields the protein CASRWLNSPLHF.

In its sample, this clone was seen once. The V and J genes are TRBV7-2 and TRBJ1-1; maybe TRBD1 (5 bases). Trimming took off 3 bases at V and 0 bases at J, with 8 bases between the two ends. The CDR3 has 14 amino acids. CDR1 is SGHTA and CDR2 is FQGNSA in the germline V gene. CDR3 in DNA: TGTGCCAGCAGCTTGACAGCTATGAACACTGAAGCTTTCTTT. This translates into CASSLTAMNTEAFF.

The V and J genes are TRBV18 and TRBJ2-7, with 9 bases matching TRBD2. CDR1 and CDR2 (germline): KGHSH, LQKENI. V lost 1 base, J lost 5 bases, and 21 bases stayed unmatched. This CDR3 has 20 residues. CDR3 DNA sequence: TGTGCCAGCTCACCACAAGGTAGGACAGCTCTAGCGGGATTACCCCACGAGCAGTACTTC. Translated: CASSPQGRTALAGLPHEQYF.

The V gene is TRBV11-2, the J gene TRBJ1-1, with D possibly matching TRBD1 (6 bases). The CDR3 extends over 13 amino acids. The germline V and J ends were trimmed by 8 bases and 0 bases, with 10 bases remaining between them. Looked up from germline, CDR1 is SGHAT and CDR2 is FQNNGV. The CDR3, as DNA: TGTGCCAGCGCCACAGGGTTGAACACTGAAGCTTTCTTT. It translates to CASATGLNTEAFF.

The chain couples TRBV11-3 to TRBJ2-4; 9 bases align to TRBD2. The CDR3 is 15 residues long. After removal of 2 bases from V and 3 bases from J, the junction contained 2 bases not matched to a gene. The germline gives CDR1 SGHNT, CDR2 YENEEA. CDR3 protein: CASSLISGGKNIQYF. The CDR3 DNA is TGTGCCAGCAGCTTAATTAGCGGGGGCAAAAACATTCAGTACTTC.

The chain is built from TRBV5-8 and TRBJ2-1, with TRBD1 identical over 8 bases. Germline lookup yields CDR1 SGHTS and CDR2 YDEGEE. The ends lost 3 bases at V and 8 bases at J; junction bases unmatched: 13. This CDR3 has 16 residues. The CDR3 is CASSWGSGRGRDEQFF. Written as DNA, the CDR3 is TGTGCCAGCAGCTGGGGGTCGGGCAGGGGGCGAGATGAGCAGTTCTTC.